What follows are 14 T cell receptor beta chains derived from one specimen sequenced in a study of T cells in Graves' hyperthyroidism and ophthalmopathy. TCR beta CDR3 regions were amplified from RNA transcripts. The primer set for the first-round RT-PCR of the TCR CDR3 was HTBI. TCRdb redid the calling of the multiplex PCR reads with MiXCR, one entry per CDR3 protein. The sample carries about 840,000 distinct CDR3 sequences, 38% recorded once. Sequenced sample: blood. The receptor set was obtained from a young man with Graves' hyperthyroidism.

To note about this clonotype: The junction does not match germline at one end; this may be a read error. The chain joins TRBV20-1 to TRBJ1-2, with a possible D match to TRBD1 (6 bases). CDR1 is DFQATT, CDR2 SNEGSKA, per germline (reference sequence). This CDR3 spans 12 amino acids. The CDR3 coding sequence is TGCAGTGCTAGAGAGCGGGGGGGCAGAAACCGCTTC. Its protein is CSARERGGRNRF.

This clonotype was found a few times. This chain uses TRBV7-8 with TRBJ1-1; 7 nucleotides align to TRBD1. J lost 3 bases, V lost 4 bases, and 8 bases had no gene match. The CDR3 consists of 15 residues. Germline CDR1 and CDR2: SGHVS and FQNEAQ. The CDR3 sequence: CASSSDPGGYTEAFF. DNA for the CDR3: TGTGCCAGCAGCTCGGACCCAGGGGGTTACACTGAAGCTTTCTTT.

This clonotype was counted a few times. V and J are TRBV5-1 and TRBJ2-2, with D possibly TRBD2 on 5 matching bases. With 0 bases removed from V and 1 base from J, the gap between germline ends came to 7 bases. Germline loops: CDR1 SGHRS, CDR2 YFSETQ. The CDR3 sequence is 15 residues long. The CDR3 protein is CASSLAAGNTGELFF. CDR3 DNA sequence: TGCGCCAGCAGCTTGGCTGCGGGGAACACCGGGGAGCTGTTTTTT.

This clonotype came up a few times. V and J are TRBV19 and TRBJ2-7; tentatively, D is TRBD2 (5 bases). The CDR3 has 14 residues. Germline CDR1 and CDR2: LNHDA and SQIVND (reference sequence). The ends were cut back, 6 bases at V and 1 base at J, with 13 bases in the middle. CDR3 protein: CASSSMSGSYEQYF. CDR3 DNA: TGTGCCAGTAGCTCCATGAGCGGTTCCTACGAGCAGTACTTC.

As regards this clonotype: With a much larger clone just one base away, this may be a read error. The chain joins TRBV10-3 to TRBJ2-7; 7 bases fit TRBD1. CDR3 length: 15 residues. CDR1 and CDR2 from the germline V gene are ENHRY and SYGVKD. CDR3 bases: TGTGCCATCAGTGAGTCTGGGACAGCCGCCGACGAGAAGTACTTC. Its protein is CAISESGTAADEKYF.

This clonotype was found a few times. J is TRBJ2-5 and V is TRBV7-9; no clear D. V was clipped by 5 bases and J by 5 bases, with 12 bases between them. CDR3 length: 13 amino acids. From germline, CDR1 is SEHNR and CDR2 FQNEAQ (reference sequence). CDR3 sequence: CASSRLSGETQYF. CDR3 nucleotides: TGTGCCAGCAGCCGATTATCCGGGGAGACCCAGTACTTC.

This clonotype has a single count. CDR3 loop: CASSPSDGGLFSGNTIYF. For the CDR3, the DNA is TGTGCCAGTAGTCCGTCGGACGGGGGATTGTTTTCCGGAAACACCATATATTTT. The rearrangement uses TRBV19 and TRBJ1-3, with a tentative D call TRBD1 (5 bases). V dropped 5 bases and J dropped 4 bases, with 24 bases sitting between them. This CDR3 contains 18 residues. Germline lookup yields CDR1 LNHDA and CDR2 SQIVND (reference sequence).

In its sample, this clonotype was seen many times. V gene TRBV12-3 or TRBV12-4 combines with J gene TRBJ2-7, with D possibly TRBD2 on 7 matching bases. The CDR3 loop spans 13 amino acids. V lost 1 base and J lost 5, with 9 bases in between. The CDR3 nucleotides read TGTGCCAGCAGTTTAGGGGGGGGCCACGAGCAGTACTTC. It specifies CASSLGGGHEQYF.

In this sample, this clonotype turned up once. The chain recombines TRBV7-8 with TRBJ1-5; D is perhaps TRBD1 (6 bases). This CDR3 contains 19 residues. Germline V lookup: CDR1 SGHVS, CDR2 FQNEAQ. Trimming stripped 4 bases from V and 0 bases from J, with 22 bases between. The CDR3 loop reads CASSSQGQGSSYSNQPQHF. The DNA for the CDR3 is TGTGCCAGCAGCTCCCAGGGGCAGGGGAGCTCATATAGCAATCAGCCCCAGCATTTT.

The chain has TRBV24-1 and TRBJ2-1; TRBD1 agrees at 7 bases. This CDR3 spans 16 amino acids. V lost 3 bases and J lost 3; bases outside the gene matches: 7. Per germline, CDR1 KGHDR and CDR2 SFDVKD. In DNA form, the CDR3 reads TGTGCCACCAGTGATCCTACAGGGGACCACTACAATGAGCAGTTCTTC. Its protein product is CATSDPTGDHYNEQFF.

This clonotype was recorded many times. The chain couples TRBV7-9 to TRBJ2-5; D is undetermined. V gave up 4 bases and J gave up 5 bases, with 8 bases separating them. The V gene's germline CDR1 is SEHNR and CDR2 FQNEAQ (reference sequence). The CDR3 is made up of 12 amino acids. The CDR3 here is CASSWAPETQYF. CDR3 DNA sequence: TGTGCCAGCAGCTGGGCCCCGGAGACCCAGTACTTC.

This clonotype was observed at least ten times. In nucleotides, the CDR3 is TGTGCCAGTAGTTCCGGACAGAATGAAGCTTTCTTT. Its protein is CASSSGQNEAFF. The V and J genes are TRBV19 and TRBJ1-1, with D possibly being TRBD1 (6 bases). The CDR3 consists of 12 residues. The germline V and J ends were trimmed by 5 bases and 7 bases, with 11 bases remaining between them. The germline V gene has CDR1 LNHDA and CDR2 SQIVND (reference sequence).

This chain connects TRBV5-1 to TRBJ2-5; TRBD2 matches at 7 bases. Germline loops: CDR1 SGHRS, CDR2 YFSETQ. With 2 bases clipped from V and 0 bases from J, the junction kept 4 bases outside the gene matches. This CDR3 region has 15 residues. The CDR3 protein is CASSLAGPYQETQYF. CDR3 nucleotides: TGCGCCAGCAGCTTAGCGGGACCGTACCAAGAGACCCAGTACTTC. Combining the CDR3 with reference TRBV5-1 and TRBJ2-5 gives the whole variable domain KAGVTQTPRYLIKTRGQQVTLSCSPISGHRSVSWYQQTPGQGLQFLFEYFSETQRNKGNFPGRFSGRQFSNSRSEMNVSTLELGDSALYLCASSLAGPYQETQYFGPGTRLLVL.

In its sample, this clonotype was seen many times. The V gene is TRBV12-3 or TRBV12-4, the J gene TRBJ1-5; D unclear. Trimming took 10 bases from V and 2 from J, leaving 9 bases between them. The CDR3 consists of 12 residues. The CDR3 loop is CATTQGNQPQHF. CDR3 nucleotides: TGTGCCACCACCCAAGGCAATCAGCCCCAGCATTTT.